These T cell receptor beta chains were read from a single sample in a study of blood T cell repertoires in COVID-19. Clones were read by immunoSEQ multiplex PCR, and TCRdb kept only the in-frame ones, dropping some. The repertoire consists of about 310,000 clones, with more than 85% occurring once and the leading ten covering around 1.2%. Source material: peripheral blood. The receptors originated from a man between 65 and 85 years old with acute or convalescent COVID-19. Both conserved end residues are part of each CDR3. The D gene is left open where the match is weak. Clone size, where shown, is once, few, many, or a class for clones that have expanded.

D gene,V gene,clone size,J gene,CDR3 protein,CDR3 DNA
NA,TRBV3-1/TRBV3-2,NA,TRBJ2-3,CASSQDTGSTDTQYF,TGTGCCAGCAGCCAAGACACAGGGAGCACAGATACGCAGTATTTT
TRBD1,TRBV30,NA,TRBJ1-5,CAWSQGASNQPQHF,TGTGCCTGGAGTCAGGGGGCCAGCAATCAGCCCCAGCATTTT
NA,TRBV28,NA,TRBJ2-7,CASSLTGYEQYF,TGTGCCAGCAGTCTTACAGGGTACGAGCAGTACTTC
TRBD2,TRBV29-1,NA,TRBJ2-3,CSARPTSGSANTQYF,TGCAGCGCTCGACCGACTAGCGGGAGTGCGAATACGCAGTATTTT
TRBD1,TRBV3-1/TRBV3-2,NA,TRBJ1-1,CASSHSGQGGTEAFF,TGTGCCAGCAGTCATTCGGGACAGGGGGGGACTGAAGCTTTCTTT
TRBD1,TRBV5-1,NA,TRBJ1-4,CASSLLQGSNEKLFF,TGCGCCAGCAGCTTGCTACAGGGGTCTAATGAAAAACTGTTTTTT
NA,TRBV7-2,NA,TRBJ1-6,CASSFLLNSPLHF,TGTGCCAGCAGCTTCCTGTTAAATTCACCCCTCCACTTT
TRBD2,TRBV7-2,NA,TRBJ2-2,CASRRGLAGTGELFF,TGTGCCAGCAGACGAGGGCTAGCGGGAACCGGGGAGCTGTTTTTT
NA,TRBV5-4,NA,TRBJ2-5,CASSFLAGETQYF,TGTGCCAGCAGCTTCCTAGCCGGTGAGACCCAGTACTTC
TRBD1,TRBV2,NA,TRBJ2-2,CASSWDRTTGELFF,TGTGCCAGCAGTTGGGACAGAACCACCGGGGAGCTGTTTTTT
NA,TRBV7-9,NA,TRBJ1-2,CASSLVAINYGYTF,TGTGCCAGCAGCTTAGTAGCCATTAACTATGGCTACACCTTC
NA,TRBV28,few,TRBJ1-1,CASNGGTNTEAFF,TGTGCCAGCAACGGGGGTACGAACACTGAAGCTTTCTTT
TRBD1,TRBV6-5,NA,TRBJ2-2,CASSQTGGDTGELFF,TGTGCCAGCAGTCAAACAGGGGGAGACACCGGGGAGCTGTTTTTT
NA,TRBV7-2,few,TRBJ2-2,CASSLSSNTGELFF,TGTGCCAGCAGCTTGAGTTCGAACACCGGGGAGCTGTTTTTT